This T cell receptor (beta chain) was sequenced for a study of molecular identifiers for immune sequencing clone quantification. Overall study findings and caveats: Highly expanded clone sizes could end up underestimated if a barcode were shared by identical TCR molecules. A single cell's spiked Jurkat TCR RNA was reportedly detectable among under 1.1 million naive cells.

As regards this clonotype: Its target is unknown. Possible read error: a much larger clone is one base away.

TCRdb reprocessed the PCR reads with MiXCR, giving one entry per CDR3 protein. Of under 800,000 distinct CDR3 sequences in the sample, around 25% are singletons; the top ten hold roughly 0.83%. The CDR3 has 13 amino acids. Trimming shortened V by 7 bases and J by 5 bases, and 15 bases separated the two germline ends. The germline gives CDR1 SGDLS, CDR2 YYNGEE. Sequencing was performed on naive CD8+ T cells from blood, with Jurkat cell RNA spiked in. Described subset: FACS-sorted CD8+CD4-CCR7+CD45RA+ naive T cells. The genes are TRBV9 and TRBJ1-1; D perhaps matches TRBD1 (5 bases). The source is a human donor in good health. Some libraries in this study had Jurkat cell RNA spiked in. CDR3 sequence: CASGTPGITEAFF. In nucleotides, the CDR3 is TGTGCCAGCGGCACCCCAGGGATAACTGAAGCTTTCTTT. The full variable domain, with the rest looked up from reference TRBV9 and TRBJ1-1, is DSGVTQTPKHLITATGQRVTLRCSPRSGDLSVYWYQQSLDQGLQFLIQYYNGEERAKGNILERFSAQQFPDLHSELNLSSLELGDSALYFCASGTPGITEAFFGQGTRLTVV.